This passage covers 20 T cell receptor beta chains from one sample sequenced in a study of identical twins (dated by TCRdb to the mid-2010s). Receptor amplification or capture employed 5' RACE. The reads were generated on an Illumina HiSeq 2000. TCRdb trimmed the raw reads at Q25, called clones with MiXCR and kept productive beta chains. Identical CDR3 protein sequences are pooled into one entry, listed with their most common genes and DNA. This sample gives around 450,000 distinct CDR3 sequences in total; more than 13% of them show up just once. The top ten constitute about 0.53% of the sample. The same data also contributed to another study, on yellow fever vaccine responses in identical twins.

Sequencing input: CD4+ T cells sorted from blood. Source of these receptors: a woman between 18 and 30 years old in good health.

This clonotype has at least ten counts. In DNA, the CDR3 is TGTGCCAGCAGGGGAGCGGGGCTAGCGGGAGTGGTTGAGCAGTACTTC. Translation: CASRGAGLAGVVEQYF. V is TRBV28 and J is TRBJ2-7, with 10 nucleotides matching TRBD2. The V segment lost 6 bases and the J segment 7 bases; nucleotides outside the gene matches: 15. The CDR3 is 16 amino acids. Germline CDR1 reads MDHEN; CDR2 reads SYDVKM.

This clonotype was observed a few times. The chain is built from TRBV20-1 and TRBJ2-3, with TRBD2 matching 9 bases. There are 12 residues in the CDR3. The V and J ends lost 6 bases and 5 bases, in that order; junction bases with no gene match: 3. In germline, CDR1 is DFQATT, CDR2 SNEGSKA (reference sequence). The CDR3 nucleotides are TGCAGTGCCAGGACTAGCGAAGATACGCAGTATTTT. It yields the protein CSARTSEDTQYF.

The rearrangement joins TRBV20-1 to TRBJ2-7; D might be TRBD1 (7 bases). V was pared by 6 bases and J by 4 bases, with 22 bases between. Germline V gene data show CDR1 as DFQATT and CDR2 as SNEGSKA (reference sequence). The CDR3 runs 15 residues. This CDR3 is CSAATSGGSRYEQYF. Written as DNA, the CDR3 is TGCAGTGCCGCCACTTCAGGGGGGAGTAGGTACGAGCAGTACTTC.

The J gene is TRBJ2-1, the V gene TRBV9; the match to TRBD2 covers 9 bases. Trimming cost V 3 bases and J 8 bases; bases outside gene matches: 3. Germline V gives CDR1 SGDLS, CDR2 YYNGEE. The CDR3 is 13 amino acids. Written as DNA, the CDR3 is TGTGCCAGCAGCGAGGGACTAGCCTATGAGCAGTTCTTC. As protein: CASSEGLAYEQFF. Looking up the rest from reference TRBV9 and TRBJ2-1 gives the full variable domain: DSGVTQTPKHLITATGQRVTLRCSPRSGDLSVYWYQQSLDQGLQFLIQYYNGEERAKGNILERFSAQQFPDLHSELNLSSLELGDSALYFCASSEGLAYEQFFGPGTRLTVL.

V is TRBV28 and J is TRBJ2-7; 8 bases fit TRBD2. Germline CDR1 and CDR2: MDHEN and SYDVKM. V gave up 2 bases and J gave up 12 bases; unmatched junction bases: 12. The CDR3 totals 14 residues. The chain's CDR3 is CASSLPIGGEVSYF. The DNA of the CDR3 is TGTGCCAGCAGTTTACCCATCGGGGGGGAGGTCTCGTACTTC.

This clonotype was seen only a few times. The rearrangement uses TRBV11-2 and TRBJ2-2; D possibly matches TRBD1 or TRBD2 (6 bases each). Looked up from germline, CDR1 is SGHAT and CDR2 is FQNNGV. The V and J ends lost 0 bases and 1 base respectively, with 15 bases between them. This CDR3 has 18 amino acids. CDR3 bases: TGTGCCAGCAGCTTAGATGGGATAGGGGGGATGAACACCGGGGAGCTGTTTTTT. It specifies CASSLDGIGGMNTGELFF. Looking up the rest from reference TRBV11-2 and TRBJ2-2 gives the full variable domain: EAGVAQSPRYKIIEKRQSVAFWCNPISGHATLYWYQQILGQGPKLLIQFQNNGVVDDSQLPKDRFSAERLKGVDSTLKIQPAKLEDSAVYLCASSLDGIGGMNTGELFFGEGSRLTVL.

A remark on this clonotype: Being one base from a much bigger clone, this may be a read error. The V call is TRBV5-1, the J call TRBJ2-1; the match to TRBD2 covers 8 bases. Germline V gene data show CDR1 as SGHRS and CDR2 as YFSETQ. This CDR3 contains 15 residues. CDR3 residues: CAGSYQGLDYNEQFF. CDR3 coding DNA: TGCGCCGGCAGTTACCAGGGACTAGATTACAATGAGCAGTTCTTC.

This sequence joins TRBV2 and TRBJ1-4; the D gene is possibly TRBD1 (6 bases). CDR1 is SNHLY, CDR2 FYNNEI, per germline. The CDR3 is 15 residues long. Trimming removed 6 bases at V and 2 bases at J, with 13 bases between. CDR3 region: CASSEPQGTNEKLFF. The CDR3, as DNA: TGTGCCAGCAGCGAGCCCCAGGGGACTAATGAAAAACTGTTTTTT. Together with reference TRBV2 and TRBJ1-4, the CDR3 gives the full variable domain: EPEVTQTPSHQVTQMGQEVILRCVPISNHLYFYWYRQILGQKVEFLVSFYNNEISEKSEIFDDQFSVERPDGSNFTLKIRSTKLEDSAMYFCASSEPQGTNEKLFFGSGTQLSVL.

The rearrangement links TRBV6-6 to TRBJ2-3; D gene ambiguous. The V gene's germline CDR1 is MNHNY and CDR2 SVGAGI (reference sequence). The CDR3 has 11 residues. V lost 7 bases and J 4 bases, leaving 6 bases between the germline ends. The CDR3 sequence: CASTRADTQYF. CDR3 nucleotides: TGTGCCAGCACCAGAGCAGATACGCAGTATTTT.

The J gene is TRBJ2-7, the V gene TRBV20-1, with D maybe TRBD1 (6 bases). Trimming removed 6 bases from V and 2 bases from J, with 14 bases in between. The CDR3 covers 13 residues. CDR1 and CDR2 (germline): DFQATT, SNEGSKA (reference sequence). The CDR3 loop is CSARTVTAYEQYF. Here the CDR3 DNA reads TGCAGTGCAAGGACAGTAACCGCCTACGAGCAGTACTTC.

This clonotype was seen a few times. The rearrangement links TRBV29-1 to TRBJ2-5; a weak D match, TRBD1 (6 bases). V lost 7 bases to trimming and J lost 1 base, with 10 bases between them. Germline loops: CDR1 SQVTM, CDR2 ANQGSEA. The CDR3 extends over 12 amino acids. The CDR3 is CSDDRFQETQYF. CDR3 DNA: TGCAGCGATGACAGGTTCCAAGAGACCCAGTACTTC.

The chain uses TRBV29-1 and TRBJ1-2; D is possibly TRBD1 (5 bases). The CDR3 sequence is 13 residues long. V lost 3 bases and J lost 4, with 12 bases in between. Germline CDR1 is SQVTM and CDR2 is ANQGSEA. The CDR3 sequence is CSVDRDRGYGYTF. For the CDR3, the DNA is TGCAGCGTTGACAGGGATCGTGGCTATGGCTACACCTTC.

In this sample, this clonotype turned up many times. The rearrangement joins TRBV12-3 or TRBV12-4 to TRBJ2-3; 7 bases fit TRBD1. Unmatched junction bases numbered 7, after V lost 6 bases and J lost 4 bases. The CDR3 loop spans 14 amino acids. The CDR3 bases are TGTGCCAGCAGCCTAGGGGGCAGTTCAGATACGCAGTATTTT. Encoded protein: CASSLGGSSDTQYF.

This clonotype has just a few counts. V gene TRBV20-1 combines with J gene TRBJ1-1; D gene ambiguous. This CDR3 comprises 13 residues. V gave up 6 bases and J gave up 1 base, with 12 bases separating them. Germline-derived CDR1 and CDR2 are DFQATT and SNEGSKA (reference sequence). The CDR3: CSAKVRPNTEAFF. CDR3 nucleotide sequence: TGCAGTGCCAAGGTCCGGCCGAACACTGAAGCTTTCTTT.

The chain is built from TRBV7-2 and TRBJ1-3; D possibly corresponds to TRBD1 (5 bases). Germline V gene sequence: CDR1 SGHTA, CDR2 FQGNSA. This CDR3 is built from 13 residues. Trimming left V 8 bases short and J 3 bases short, with 11 bases between. CDR3 coding DNA: TGTGCCAGCTCCGGGGACTTTGGAAACACCATATATTTT. It yields the protein CASSGDFGNTIYF.

This clonotype was counted only a few times. The V and J genes are TRBV15 and TRBJ1-1, with 12 bases identical to TRBD1. V gave up 6 bases and J gave up 10 bases; unmatched junction bases: 12. The CDR3 consists of 15 residues. Germline V gene data show CDR1 as LNHNV and CDR2 as YYDKDF (reference sequence). CDR3 sequence (DNA): TGTGCCACCAGTAAAGCCGGGACAGGGGGCTACGGAGCTTTCTTT. It translates to CATSKAGTGGYGAFF.

The CDR3 loop reads CASRRLAGGTSYEQYF. The CDR3 nucleotides read TGTGCCAGCAGAAGACTAGCGGGGGGCACCTCCTACGAGCAGTACTTC. V gene TRBV12-3 or TRBV12-4 combines with J gene TRBJ2-7, with 13 bases aligning to TRBD2. V gave up 6 bases and J gave up 0 bases; unmatched junction bases: 5. The CDR3 is made up of 16 amino acids.

This clonotype was found a few times. V gene TRBV28 combines with J gene TRBJ2-7; maybe TRBD2 (6 bases). This CDR3 contains 15 residues. CDR1 and CDR2 (germline): MDHEN, SYDVKM. Trimming took off 4 bases at V and 2 bases at J, with 15 bases between the two ends. CDR3 in DNA: TGTGCCAGCAGTTCGAGGGGACTGTCTACCTACGAGCAGTACTTC. Translating it yields CASSSRGLSTYEQYF.

The V and J genes are TRBV7-9 and TRBJ2-5; 7 bases line up with TRBD1. CDR1 and CDR2 (germline): SEHNR, FQNEAQ (reference sequence). This CDR3 is 15 amino acids long. J was trimmed by 3 bases and V by 5 bases; bases with no gene match: 9. The CDR3 spells CASSPTGAFKETQYF. Written as DNA, the CDR3 is TGTGCCAGCAGCCCAACAGGGGCCTTCAAAGAGACCCAGTACTTC.

The CDR3 sequence: CAISPGQGGETQYF. The CDR3 nucleotides read TGTGCCATCAGCCCGGGACAGGGTGGCGAGACCCAGTACTTC. The chain carries TRBV10-3 and TRBJ2-5; 9 positions agree with TRBD1. Germline values: CDR1 ENHRY, CDR2 SYGVKD. This CDR3 spans 14 amino acids. V lost 6 bases, J lost 5 bases, and 7 bases stayed unmatched.